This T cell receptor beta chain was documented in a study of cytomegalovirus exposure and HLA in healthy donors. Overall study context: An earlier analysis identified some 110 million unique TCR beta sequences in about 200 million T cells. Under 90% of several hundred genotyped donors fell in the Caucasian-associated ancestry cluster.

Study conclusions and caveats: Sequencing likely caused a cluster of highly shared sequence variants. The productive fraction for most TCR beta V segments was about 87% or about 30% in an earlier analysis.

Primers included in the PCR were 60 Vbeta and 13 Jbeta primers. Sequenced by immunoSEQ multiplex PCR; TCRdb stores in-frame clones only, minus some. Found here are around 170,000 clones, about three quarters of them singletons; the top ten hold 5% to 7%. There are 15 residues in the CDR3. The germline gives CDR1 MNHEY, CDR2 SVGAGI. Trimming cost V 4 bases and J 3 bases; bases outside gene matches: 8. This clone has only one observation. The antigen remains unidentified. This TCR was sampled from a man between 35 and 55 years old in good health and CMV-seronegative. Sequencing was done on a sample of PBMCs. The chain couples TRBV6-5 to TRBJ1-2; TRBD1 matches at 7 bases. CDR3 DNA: TGTGCCAGCAGTTTGGGACCGGGACAGTACTATGGCTACACCTTC. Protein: CASSLGPGQYYGYTF.